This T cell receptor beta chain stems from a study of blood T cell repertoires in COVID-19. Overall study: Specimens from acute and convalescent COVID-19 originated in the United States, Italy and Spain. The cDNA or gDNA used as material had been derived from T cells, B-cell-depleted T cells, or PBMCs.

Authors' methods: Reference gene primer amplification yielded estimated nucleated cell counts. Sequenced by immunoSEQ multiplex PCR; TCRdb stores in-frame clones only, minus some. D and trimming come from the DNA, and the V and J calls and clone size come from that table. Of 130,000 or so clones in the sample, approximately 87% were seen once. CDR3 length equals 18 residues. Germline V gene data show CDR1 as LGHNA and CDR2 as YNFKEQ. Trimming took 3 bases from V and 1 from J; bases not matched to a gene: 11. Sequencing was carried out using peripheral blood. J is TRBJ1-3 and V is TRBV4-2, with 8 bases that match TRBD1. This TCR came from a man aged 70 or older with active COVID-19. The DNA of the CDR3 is TGTGCCAGCAGCCAGAGGGGGAGCGGACAGGGTTCTGGAAACACCATATATTTT. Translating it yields CASSQRGSGQGSGNTIYF.